These T cell receptor beta chains were read from a single sample in a study of T cell clonotyping in hematopoietic cell transplantation. Here immunoSEQ multiplex PCR was the method, and the copy in TCRdb shows in-frame clones only, minus some. The repertoire consists of 70,000 or so clones, with around 94% occurring once and the leading ten covering roughly 1.7%. The sequenced material came from peripheral blood mononuclear cells. The receptor source for this set is a man aged 50-59 years in good health. Some clones in this sample may be carry-over from other donors' samples. Both conserved end residues are part of each CDR3. The D gene is left open where the match is weak. Part of the rows lack a size; the others show once, few, many or a class for expanded clones.

j_call,v_call,d_call,clone_size,cdr3_nt,cdr3_aa
TRBJ2-3,TRBV29-1,.,.,TGCAGCGTTCTTAAAGGGGGGGCGCGAGATACGCAGTATTTT,CSVLKGGARDTQYF
TRBJ2-5,TRBV7-2,.,.,TGTGCCAGCAGGCCTCAGGGAGAAGAGACCCAGTACTTC,CASRPQGEETQYF
TRBJ1-1,TRBV10-3,.,.,TGTGCCATCACCCCCCAGGACAGGAACACTGAAGCTTTCTTT,CAITPQDRNTEAFF
TRBJ1-2,TRBV30,TRBD1,.,TGTGCCTGGGGACAGGGACAGGGACTAGGCTACACCTTC,CAWGQGQGLGYTF
TRBJ2-3,TRBV7-3,TRBD1,.,TGTGCCAGCAGCTCAACAGGGGGCAGAGATACGCAGTATTTT,CASSSTGGRDTQYF
TRBJ2-7,TRBV2,TRBD2,.,TGTGCCAGCAGTGAAAGTACTAGCGGGAGTCAAGAGCAGTACTTC,CASSESTSGSQEQYF
TRBJ1-5,TRBV6-6,TRBD1,once,TGTGCCAGCAGTTACAGGGGGCTCAATCAGCCCCAGCATTTT,CASSYRGLNQPQHF
TRBJ2-7,TRBV27,TRBD2,once,TGTGCCAGCAGTTTGCGCGGGACTAATCCCTACGAGCAGTACTTC,CASSLRGTNPYEQYF
TRBJ1-1,TRBV6-6,.,.,TGTGCCAGCAGTTACTCGAGAGGGAACGACACTGAAGCTTTCTTT,CASSYSRGNDTEAFF
TRBJ1-1,TRBV4-1,.,.,TGCGCCAGCAGCCAAGGACTTCCTATGGCGAACACTGAAGCTTTCTTT,CASSQGLPMANTEAFF
TRBJ2-7,TRBV14,.,.,TGTGCCAGCAGTGTTCTCTCGGGGTACGAGCAGTACTTC,CASSVLSGYEQYF
TRBJ2-5,TRBV7-6,.,.,TGTGCCAGCAGCCCCCTTGGCGCAAATTCGGGGACCCAGTACTTC,CASSPLGANSGTQYF
TRBJ2-1,TRBV6-1,TRBD1,once,TGTGCCAGCAGAACCCCGGGACAGGGGTGGACTGAGCAGTTCTTC,CASRTPGQGWTEQFF
TRBJ1-6,TRBV9,.,few,TGTGCCAGCAGCGTACTGACAGCAAATTCACCCCTCCACTTT,CASSVLTANSPLHF
TRBJ2-7,TRBV13,TRBD1,once,TGTGCCAGTGGGACAGGGGATCGCTACGAGCAGTACTTC,CASGTGDRYEQYF
TRBJ2-7,TRBV5-1,TRBD1,.,TGCGCCAGCAGCTGGAGGGGACAGGGGGCGTACGAGCAGTACTTC,CASSWRGQGAYEQYF
TRBJ2-1,TRBV11-2,TRBD1,.,TGTGCCAGCAGCTTAGATGTGAATAAAGGCCAGGGGGCTAATGAGCAGTTCTTC,CASSLDVNKGQGANEQFF
TRBJ1-5,TRBV6-1,.,.,TGTGCCAGCAGGAAACCCGGACATAGCAATCAGCCCCAGCATTTT,CASRKPGHSNQPQHF
TRBJ2-1,TRBV7-9,TRBD2,.,TGTGCCAGCAGCTCTAGCGGGAGGGGCCATGAGCAGTTCTTC,CASSSSGRGHEQFF
TRBJ2-7,TRBV6-1,TRBD1,.,TGTGCCAGCAGTGAATGGAACAGGGGGCGCGAGCAGTACTTC,CASSEWNRGREQYF
TRBJ2-2,TRBV13,.,.,TGTGCCAGCAGTCCCCCGGGAATGATCAGCAGGGAGCTGTTTTTT,CASSPPGMISRELFF
TRBJ2-7,TRBV18,TRBD2,once,TGTGCCAGCTCATCCACTAGCGGGGGCAGGGGCGAGCAGTACTTC,CASSSTSGGRGEQYF
TRBJ2-7,TRBV6-5,TRBD1,.,TGTGCCAGCAAAAGACAGGGGTACGAGCAGTACTTC,CASKRQGYEQYF
TRBJ1-3,TRBV28,.,.,TGTGCCAGCAGTTTAATTGGGAACTCTGGAAACACCATATATTTT,CASSLIGNSGNTIYF
TRBJ1-1,TRBV28,.,.,TGTGCCAGCAGTCCACCCGGACAAAACACTGAAGCTTTCTTT,CASSPPGQNTEAFF
TRBJ1-5,TRBV7-2,.,once,TGTGCCAGCAGCTCTAACAGGGCCCAACTCAATCAGCCCCAGCATTTT,CASSSNRAQLNQPQHF
TRBJ2-6,TRBV19,.,.,TGTGCCAGTAGTATAAGGGGGGTCTCTGGGGCCAACGTCCTGACTTTC,CASSIRGVSGANVLTF
TRBJ2-2,TRBV27,TRBD2,.,TGTGCCAGCAGTCAAACTAGCGGGAGGGCCGTTCCCGGGGAGCTGTTTTTT,CASSQTSGRAVPGELFF
TRBJ2-1,TRBV29-1,.,.,TGCAGCGTTGGGGGTCCCCTCGGTACCTACAATGAGCAGTTCTTC,CSVGGPLGTYNEQFF
TRBJ2-1,TRBV28,.,large,TGTGCCAGCAGTTTGGTTCATGAGCAGTTCTTC,CASSLVHEQFF
TRBJ2-1,TRBV7-9,TRBD1,.,TGTGCCAGCAGCGAACTGGGACAGGGTATAGAGCGTGAGCAGTTCTTC,CASSELGQGIEREQFF
TRBJ1-6,TRBV27,.,.,TGTGCCAGCAGATACCTCAAACAGGCCATGGGGAATTCACCCCTCCACTTT,CASRYLKQAMGNSPLHF
TRBJ2-7,TRBV19,TRBD1,.,TGTGCCAGTAGTATGGGGCAGGGGGACTACGAGCAGTACTTC,CASSMGQGDYEQYF
TRBJ2-7,TRBV5-4,TRBD1,once,TGTGCCAGCAGCTATAACCCCCCCGGGACAGCAAAATACGAGCAGTACTTC,CASSYNPPGTAKYEQYF
TRBJ1-2,TRBV5-1,.,.,TGCGCCAGCAGCTTGGTTGACATATCCAACTATGACTACACCTTC,CASSLVDISNYDYTF
TRBJ1-6,TRBV5-8,.,once,TGTGCCAGCAGCTTGCGGCAGGTCGGTTCACCCCTCCACTTT,CASSLRQVGSPLHF
TRBJ2-7,TRBV29-1,TRBD1,.,TGCAGCGTTGAGCGGCGGACAGGTTCCTACGAGCAGTACTTC,CSVERRTGSYEQYF
TRBJ1-1,TRBV29-1,TRBD1,.,TGCAGCGGGGGGGGACAGGGACGGACTGAAGCTTTCTTT,CSGGGQGRTEAFF
TRBJ1-2,TRBV9,.,.,TGTGCCAGCAGCGTAGATCCAGTTTTTGGCTACACCTTC,CASSVDPVFGYTF
TRBJ1-5,TRBV9,.,.,TGTGCCAGCAGCGTAGGGGCAGGGGGCAATCAGCCCCAGCATTTT,CASSVGAGGNQPQHF
TRBJ2-7,TRBV9,.,.,TGTGCCAGCAGCGTAGATCCCTCTAGCTACGAGCAGTACTTC,CASSVDPSSYEQYF
TRBJ2-3,TRBV7-2,.,.,TGTGCCAGCAGCTTAGATCAGGTGGGGCTAGATACGCAGTATTTT,CASSLDQVGLDTQYF
TRBJ2-7,TRBV15,.,.,TGTGCCACCAGCAGAGCGGGGACCCCTCCCTACTACGAGCAGTACTTC,CATSRAGTPPYYEQYF
TRBJ2-1,TRBV29-1,TRBD2,.,TGCAGCCTGAGCCTAGCGGGGGGATACAATGAGCAGTTCTTC,CSLSLAGGYNEQFF
TRBJ2-1,TRBV6-5,.,.,TGTGCCAGCAGTTATTCAACGAGCTCCTACAATGAGCAGTTCTTC,CASSYSTSSYNEQFF
TRBJ1-1,TRBV6-1,.,.,TGTGCCAGCGACGGCCGGAACACTGAAGCTTTCTTT,CASDGRNTEAFF
TRBJ2-7,TRBV5-1,.,.,TGCGCCAGCAGCTTGGTTTCTCCAACCTACGAGCAGTACTTC,CASSLVSPTYEQYF
TRBJ2-3,TRBV9,.,.,TGTGCCAGCAGCGGGGGAGGCGGTTTGATTCTGGATACGCAGTATTTT,CASSGGGGLILDTQYF
TRBJ2-3,TRBV27,TRBD2,.,TGTGCCACCCCGGGACTAGCGGGAGATAATCCCAGCACAGATACGCAGTATTTT,CATPGLAGDNPSTDTQYF
TRBJ1-2,TRBV7-9,TRBD1,.,TGTGCCAGCAGCCCCCCCGGGACAGGGAACTATGGCTACACCTTC,CASSPPGTGNYGYTF
TRBJ1-2,TRBV5-1,.,few,TGCGCCAGCAGCTTAGGGGGGACGGCATATGGCTACACCTTC,CASSLGGTAYGYTF
TRBJ1-1,TRBV7-2,TRBD1,.,TGTGCCAGCAGCAGGACAGGGGCTGATACTGAAGCTTTCTTT,CASSRTGADTEAFF
TRBJ1-6,TRBV15,.,.,TGTGCCACCAGCAGAGATGGCAGCTATAATTCACCCCTCCACTTT,CATSRDGSYNSPLHF
TRBJ1-2,TRBV18,.,.,TGTGCCAGCTCACCATTGGACACGCGTGGCTACACCTTC,CASSPLDTRGYTF
TRBJ2-3,TRBV5-1,TRBD2,.,TGCGCCAGCAGCTCTGCGACTAGCGGGGGAGGCACAGATACGCAGTATTTT,CASSSATSGGGTDTQYF
TRBJ2-1,TRBV11-2,.,.,TGTGCCAGCAGCCTCCTAGTAGGGAGCTCCTACAATGAGCAGTTCTTC,CASSLLVGSSYNEQFF
TRBJ1-2,TRBV2,TRBD1,.,TGTGCCAGCAGTGAACCAAGGGACAGGGGAACGGGCTATGGCTACACCTTC,CASSEPRDRGTGYGYTF